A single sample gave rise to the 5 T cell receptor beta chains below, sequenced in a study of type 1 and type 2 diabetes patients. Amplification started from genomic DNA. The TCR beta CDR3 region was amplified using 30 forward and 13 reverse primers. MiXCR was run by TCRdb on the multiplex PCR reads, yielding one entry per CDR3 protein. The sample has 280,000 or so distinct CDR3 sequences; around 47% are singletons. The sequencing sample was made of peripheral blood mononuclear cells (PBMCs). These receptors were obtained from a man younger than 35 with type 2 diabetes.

CDR3 DNA: TGTGCCAGCAGTCCTCCCGCCGGGACATCGTCCGAGCAGTACTTC. Its translation: CASSPPAGTSSEQYF. The chain carries TRBV9 and TRBJ2-7; a possible D gene is TRBD1 (6 bases). The CDR3 is made up of 15 amino acids. The germline CDR1 and CDR2 sequences are SGDLS and YYNGEE. V dropped 5 bases and J dropped 6 bases, with 21 bases sitting between them. The complete variable domain, with remaining parts taken from reference TRBV9 and TRBJ2-7, reads DSGVTQTPKHLITATGQRVTLRCSPRSGDLSVYWYQQSLDQGLQFLIQYYNGEERAKGNILERFSAQQFPDLHSELNLSSLELGDSALYFCASSPPAGTSSEQYFGPGTRLTVT.

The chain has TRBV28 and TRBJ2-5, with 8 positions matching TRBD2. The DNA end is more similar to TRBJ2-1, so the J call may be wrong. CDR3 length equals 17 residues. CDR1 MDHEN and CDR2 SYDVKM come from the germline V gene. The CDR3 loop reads CASSIPGLVQSYNEQFF. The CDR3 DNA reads TGTGCCAGCAGTATCCCGGGACTAGTGCAATCCTACAATGAGCAGTTCTTC.

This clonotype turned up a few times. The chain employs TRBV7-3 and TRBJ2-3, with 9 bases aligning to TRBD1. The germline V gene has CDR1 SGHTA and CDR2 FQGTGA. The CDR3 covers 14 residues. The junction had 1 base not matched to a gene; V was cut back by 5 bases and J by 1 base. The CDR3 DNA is TGTGCCAGCAGCAACAGGGGGCGCACAGATACGCAGTATTTT. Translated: CASSNRGRTDTQYF.

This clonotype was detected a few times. The chain's CDR3 is CASSSGGQTNTGELFF. Here the CDR3 DNA reads TGCGCCAGCAGCTCTGGGGGACAGACGAACACCGGGGAGCTGTTTTTT. The rearrangement links TRBV5-1 to TRBJ2-2; 7 nucleotides line up with TRBD1. V shed 3 bases and J 0 bases; nucleotides not matched to a gene: 5. Germline CDR1 reads SGHRS; CDR2 reads YFSETQ. This CDR3 has 16 amino acids.

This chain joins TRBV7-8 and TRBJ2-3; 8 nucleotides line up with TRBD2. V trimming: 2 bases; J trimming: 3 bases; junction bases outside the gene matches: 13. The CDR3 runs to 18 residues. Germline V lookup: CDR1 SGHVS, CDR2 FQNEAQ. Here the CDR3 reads CASSLRGLDFLGTDTQYF. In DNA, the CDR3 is TGTGCCAGCAGCTTAAGGGGACTAGATTTTCTAGGGACAGATACGCAGTATTTT.